These 24 T cell receptor beta chains share one sample of origin, sequenced in a study of shared clonotypes between healthy human individuals. Only in-frame clones appear in the TCRdb table, and some are missing; sequencing was by immunoSEQ multiplex PCR. The table records about 2.3 million clones, 90% to 95% of them present only once. Source material: naive CD4+ T cells from PBMCs. The subset is: CD45RA+ positively selected. The receptors originated from a man aged 18 to 35 in good health. Some clones in this sample may be carry-over from other donors' samples.

V and J are TRBV7-9 and TRBJ1-1, with D unresolved. CDR1 is SEHNR and CDR2 is FQNEAQ in the germline V gene (reference sequence). The CDR3 is made up of 13 amino acids. V dropped 1 base and J dropped 7 bases, with 10 bases sitting between them. CDR3 DNA sequence: TGTGCCAGCAGCTTAGGACTGTGGGGTGAAGCTTTCTTT. This sequence encodes CASSLGLWGEAFF.

This clone was picked up one time. This rearrangement joins TRBV28 to TRBJ2-5, with D possibly TRBD2 on 6 matching bases. Germline CDR1 MDHEN, CDR2 SYDVKM. Trimming removed 8 bases at V and 5 bases at J, with 15 bases between. The CDR3 has 13 amino acids. The DNA for the CDR3 is TGTGCCAGCGATGGGGGGATGTGGGAGACCCAGTACTTC. Translation gives CASDGGMWETQYF.

The chain recombines TRBV19 with TRBJ2-4, with a possible D match to TRBD1 (5 bases). The CDR3 loop spans 13 amino acids. Deletions cut 4 bases from V and 4 bases from J, with 8 bases between. CDR1 is LNHDA and CDR2 is SQIVND in the germline V gene (reference sequence). The CDR3 loop is CASSRPGKNIQYF. For the CDR3, the DNA is TGTGCCAGTAGTAGGCCAGGGAAAAACATTCAGTACTTC.

The rearrangement joins TRBV5-8 to TRBJ1-5, with 8 bases that match TRBD1. This CDR3 has 17 amino acids. Per germline, CDR1 SGHTS and CDR2 YDEGEE. Trimming at V came to 8 bases and at J to 0 bases, leaving 13 bases not matched to a gene. CDR3 coding DNA: TGTGCCAGTGAATCCTACAGGGGGGGATATAGCAATCAGCCCCAGCATTTT. Its protein is CASESYRGGYSNQPQHF.

The V call is TRBV7-2, the J call TRBJ1-4; D uncertain. This CDR3 comprises 13 residues. Deletions cut 1 base from V and 11 bases from J, with 11 bases between. The V gene's germline CDR1 is SGHTA and CDR2 FQGNSA. DNA of the CDR3: TGTGCCAGCAGCTTAGATCCCGGGAGGAAACTGTTTTTT. This sequence encodes CASSLDPGRKLFF.

The genes are TRBV5-1 and TRBJ2-3; D tentatively reads TRBD1 or TRBD2 (5 bases each). Germline loops: CDR1 SGHRS, CDR2 YFSETQ. CDR3 length equals 17 residues. Between the trimmed V and J ends, which lost 4 bases and 0 bases, there was a span of 18 bases. The chain's CDR3 is CASSPEDIPISTDTQYF. The CDR3 DNA reads as TGCGCCAGCAGCCCGGAGGACATCCCTATTAGCACAGATACGCAGTATTTT.

The chain employs TRBV7-2 and TRBJ2-1; 7 nucleotides align to TRBD2. This CDR3 has 15 amino acids. Germline CDR1 SGHTA, CDR2 FQGNSA. J lost 5 bases, V lost 3 bases, and 7 bases had no gene match. The CDR3 region is CASSFSASGNNEQFF. Here the CDR3 DNA reads TGTGCCAGCAGCTTTTCCGCTAGCGGAAACAATGAGCAGTTCTTC.

This chain links TRBV6-6 with TRBJ1-2; 7 bases align to TRBD1. The CDR3 is 15 residues long. CDR1 is MNHNY and CDR2 is SVGAGI in the germline V gene (reference sequence). Losses at the gene ends were 4 bases for V and 4 bases for J; bases not matched to a gene: 9. This chain's CDR3 is CASSFPPQGSYGYTF. The CDR3 coding sequence is TGTGCCAGCAGTTTCCCCCCACAGGGGTCCTATGGCTACACCTTC.

As to this clone: The junction departs from the called germline gene at one end, perhaps through a read error. V and J are TRBV2 and TRBJ2-2, with TRBD2 matching 13 bases. This CDR3 contains 14 residues. Germline V gene data show CDR1 as SNHLY and CDR2 as FYNNEI. The CDR3 spells CARGTSGNSGELFF. As DNA, the CDR3 is TGTGCCAGGGGGACTAGCGGGAACTCCGGGGAGCTGTTTTTT. Drawing the rest from reference TRBV2 and TRBJ2-2, the complete variable domain is EPEVTQTPSHQVTQMGQEVILRCVPISNHLYFYWYRQILGQKVEFLVSFYNNEISEKSEIFDDQFSVERPDGSNFTLKIRSTKLEDSAMYFCARGTSGNSGELFFGEGSRLTVL.

The genes are TRBV30 and TRBJ2-7, with 12 bases matching TRBD2. Trimming removed 2 bases from V and 1 base from J; junction bases left unmatched: 9. CDR1 GTSNPN and CDR2 SVGIG come from the germline V gene (reference sequence). The CDR3 extends over 17 amino acids. CDR3 sequence (DNA): TGTGCCTGGAGTACGCGGACTAGCGGGATGCGTTCCTACGAGCAGTACTTC. This gives the protein CAWSTRTSGMRSYEQYF.

The chain has TRBV7-2 and TRBJ2-7; TRBD2 matches 8 bases. Germline values: CDR1 SGHTA, CDR2 FQGNSA. The length of the CDR3 is 14 residues. Germline trimming cut 5 bases from V and 7 bases from J; bases unmatched to any gene: 10. CDR3 sequence: CASSLSGRSREQYF. The CDR3 nucleotides are TGTGCCAGCAGCCTCAGCGGGAGATCAAGGGAGCAGTACTTC.

The chain couples TRBV18 to TRBJ2-7; D might be TRBD1 or TRBD2, each matching 5 bases. V lost 4 bases, J lost 6 bases, and 13 bases lay in between. CDR3 size: 13 residues. Germline V gene sequence: CDR1 KGHSH, CDR2 LQKENI. The CDR3 nucleotides read TGTGCCAGCTCACTCCGGGACGGGACCGAGCAGTACTTC. As protein: CASSLRDGTEQYF.

This chain joins TRBV7-2 and TRBJ2-7; D uncertain. V was shortened by 1 base and J by 3 bases, with 13 bases between the two germline ends. Per the germline V gene, CDR1 is SGHTA and CDR2 is FQGNSA. The CDR3 extends over 15 amino acids. As DNA, the CDR3 is TGTGCCAGCAGCTTAGTGGCCGGGCCGATCTACGAGCAGTACTTC. Its protein product is CASSLVAGPIYEQYF. Supplemented by reference TRBV7-2 and TRBJ2-7, the full variable domain reads GAGVSQSPSNKVTEKGKDVELRCDPISGHTALYWYRQSLGQGLEFLIYFQGNSAPDKSGLPSDRFSAERTGGSVSTLTIQRTQQEDSAVYLCASSLVAGPIYEQYFGPGTRLTVT.

The chain links TRBV7-2 to TRBJ2-5, with D perhaps TRBD2 (5 bases). The CDR3 contains 12 residues. V dropped 5 bases and J dropped 7 bases, with 11 bases sitting between them. CDR1 SGHTA and CDR2 FQGNSA come from the germline V gene. CDR3 in DNA: TGTGCCAGCAGCACCGAGGCGGGGACCCAGTACTTC. Its protein is CASSTEAGTQYF. Full variable domain (remainder filled in from reference TRBV7-2 and TRBJ2-5): GAGVSQSPSNKVTEKGKDVELRCDPISGHTALYWYRQSLGQGLEFLIYFQGNSAPDKSGLPSDRFSAERTGGSVSTLTIQRTQQEDSAVYLCASSTEAGTQYFGPGTRLLVL.

The chain couples TRBV18 to TRBJ2-5, with 7 nucleotides matching TRBD1. The CDR3 runs to 14 residues. Germline lookup yields CDR1 KGHSH and CDR2 LQKENI. The V and J ends lost 3 bases and 4 bases, in that order; junction bases with no gene match: 5. The CDR3 DNA reads TGTGCCAGCTCACCGGGACAGACTCCAGAGACCCAGTACTTC. This codes for CASSPGQTPETQYF.

To note about this clone: Distinct nucleotide sequences in the sample also encode this CDR3. The genes are TRBV7-3 and TRBJ1-1; TRBD1 aligns across 8 bases. From germline, CDR1 is SGHTA and CDR2 FQGTGA. The V gene end was trimmed by 2 bases and the J gene end by 1 base; junction bases not matched to a gene: 0. This CDR3 region has 14 residues. CDR3 amino acids: CASSLDRGNTEAFF. CDR3 bases: TGTGCCAGCAGCTTAGACAGGGGGAACACTGAAGCTTTCTTT.

The CDR3 sequence is CASSTAPGKKREQFF. As DNA, the CDR3 is TGTGCCAGTAGTACCGCGCCGGGCAAAAAGAGGGAGCAGTTCTTC. The chain couples TRBV19 to TRBJ2-1; D is unresolved. V was trimmed by 4 bases and J by 10 bases, leaving 20 bases between them. Germline V gene data show CDR1 as LNHDA and CDR2 as SQIVND (reference sequence). The CDR3 loop spans 15 amino acids. The variable domain in full, completed from reference TRBV19 and TRBJ2-1, reads DGGITQSPKYLFRKEGQNVTLSCEQNLNHDAMYWYRQDPGQGLRLIYYSQIVNDFQKGDIAEGYSVSREKKESFPLTVTSAQKNPTAFYLCASSTAPGKKREQFFGPGTRLTVL.

Regarding this clone: At the DNA level, this CDR3 is encoded by other sequences in the same sample as well. V usage is TRBV9 and J usage is TRBJ2-1, with D possibly being TRBD2 (5 bases). The CDR3 is made up of 15 amino acids. The germline V and J ends were trimmed by 0 bases and 1 base, with 8 bases remaining between them. Germline-derived CDR1 and CDR2 are SGDLS and YYNGEE. CDR3 loop: CASSVVSGSYNEQFF. CDR3 bases: TGTGCCAGCAGCGTAGTCTCGGGATCCTACAATGAGCAGTTCTTC.

This clone was observed a single time. This chain links TRBV28 with TRBJ1-1; D might be TRBD1 (6 bases). The CDR3 length is 13 residues. Germline lookup yields CDR1 MDHEN and CDR2 SYDVKM. The V end lost 0 bases, the J end lost 5 bases, and 7 bases lay between the germline ends. CDR3 nucleotide sequence: TGTGCCAGCAGTTTATGGCAGGGGACTGAAGCTTTCTTT. It specifies CASSLWQGTEAFF.

The CDR3 loop is CASSLPGTSGTDTQYF. The CDR3 bases are TGTGCCAGCAGCTTACCAGGGACTAGCGGGACAGATACGCAGTATTTT. The chain carries TRBV7-3 and TRBJ2-3; TRBD2 matches at 12 bases. CDR1 and CDR2 from the germline V gene are SGHTA and FQGTGA. V lost 2 bases and J lost 3; bases outside the gene matches: 3. The CDR3 has 16 residues.

The sample holds one count of this clone. Additional DNA sequences in this sample encode the identical CDR3. The rearrangement uses TRBV29-1 and TRBJ2-5; TRBD1 matches 9 bases. Trimming took 3 bases from V and 4 from J; bases not matched to a gene: 3. From germline, CDR1 is SQVTM and CDR2 ANQGSEA. This CDR3 contains 13 residues. This CDR3 is CSVEGQGGETQYF. In DNA, the CDR3 is TGCAGCGTTGAGGGACAGGGAGGAGAGACCCAGTACTTC.

This clone was found a few times. The chain couples TRBV10-3 to TRBJ2-7; a weak D match, TRBD1 (5 bases). V gave up 6 bases and J gave up 3 bases, with 12 bases separating them. The CDR3 extends over 13 amino acids. The V gene's germline CDR1 is ENHRY and CDR2 SYGVKD. The CDR3 protein is CAISQGRNYEQYF. CDR3 DNA: TGTGCCATCAGCCAGGGAAGAAACTACGAGCAGTACTTC.

The chain links TRBV7-2 to TRBJ1-1, with 11 bases identical to TRBD1. This CDR3 is 14 amino acids long. From germline, CDR1 is SGHTA and CDR2 FQGNSA. The ends lost 4 bases at V and 4 bases at J; junction bases unmatched: 2. The CDR3 sequence: CASSSDRGLTEAFF. CDR3 DNA: TGTGCCAGCAGCTCGGACAGGGGGCTCACTGAAGCTTTCTTT.

A note on this clone: Within the sample, other DNA sequences also encode this same CDR3. This chain connects TRBV4-2 to TRBJ1-1; D not resolved. Germline V gene data show CDR1 as LGHNA and CDR2 as YNFKEQ. The length of the CDR3 is 14 residues. V was shortened by 1 base and J by 1 base, with 7 bases between the two germline ends. CDR3 nucleotides: TGTGCCAGCAGCCAAGGGGGTTCGAACACTGAAGCTTTCTTT. This codes for CASSQGGSNTEAFF.